This T cell receptor beta chain comes out of a study of T cell changes during pregnancy in multiple sclerosis. The CDR3 totals 18 residues. The J segment lost 4 bases and the V segment lost 5 bases, leaving 19 bases of the junction unmatched. CDR1 and CDR2 from the germline V gene are SGHVS and FNYEAQ. In this sample, this clone turned up once. Sequencing used immunoSEQ multiplex PCR; TCRdb keeps in-frame clones, though not all of them. The data contain about 110,000 clones, roughly nine tenths of them seen just once; the ten biggest clones take up about 3%. The TCR was taken from a female donor with multiple sclerosis, enrolled in a pregnancy study. The material sequenced was peripheral blood, taken after pregnancy. V and J are TRBV7-6 and TRBJ2-5; 7 bases agree with TRBD2. The CDR3 protein is CASSPTPPDRPGGETQYF. The CDR3 DNA reads TGTGCCAGCAGCCCCACGCCTCCGGACCGACCGGGGGGAGAGACCCAGTACTTC.